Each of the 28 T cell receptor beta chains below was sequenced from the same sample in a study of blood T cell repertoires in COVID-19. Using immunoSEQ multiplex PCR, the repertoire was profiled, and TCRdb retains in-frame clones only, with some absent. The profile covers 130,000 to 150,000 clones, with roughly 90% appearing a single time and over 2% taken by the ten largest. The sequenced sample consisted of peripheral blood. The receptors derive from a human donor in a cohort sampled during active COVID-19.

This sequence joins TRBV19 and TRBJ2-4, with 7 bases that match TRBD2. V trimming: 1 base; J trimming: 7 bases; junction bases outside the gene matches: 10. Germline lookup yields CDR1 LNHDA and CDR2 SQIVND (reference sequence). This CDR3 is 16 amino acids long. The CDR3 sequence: CASSIALGGVRNIQYF. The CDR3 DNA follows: TGTGCCAGTAGTATAGCCCTGGGGGGGGTCAGGAACATTCAGTACTTC.

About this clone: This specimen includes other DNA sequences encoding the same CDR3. In DNA, the CDR3 is TGTGCCAGCACCCGGGGATCTTCGGTCGCTTTTACCGGGGAGCTGTTTTTT. It yields the protein CASTRGSSVAFTGELFF. The V call is TRBV18, the J call TRBJ2-2, with D possibly matching TRBD2 (5 bases). V lost 8 bases, J lost 5 bases, and 24 bases lay in between. The V gene's germline CDR1 is KGHSH and CDR2 LQKENI. The CDR3 consists of 17 residues.

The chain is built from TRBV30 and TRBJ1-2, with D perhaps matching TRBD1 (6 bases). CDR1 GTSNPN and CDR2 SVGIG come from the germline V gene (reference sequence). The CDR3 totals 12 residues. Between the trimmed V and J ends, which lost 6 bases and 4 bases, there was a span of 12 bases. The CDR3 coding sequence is TGTGCCTGCGGAGACAGGACCTATGGCTACACCTTC. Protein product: CACGDRTYGYTF.

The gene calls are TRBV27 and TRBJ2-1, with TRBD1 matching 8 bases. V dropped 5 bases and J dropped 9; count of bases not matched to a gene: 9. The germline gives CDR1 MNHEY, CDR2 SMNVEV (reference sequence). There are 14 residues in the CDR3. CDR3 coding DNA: TGTGCCAGCAGTCCCATGGCAGGGGGCGGTGAGCAGTTCTTC. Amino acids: CASSPMAGGGEQFF.

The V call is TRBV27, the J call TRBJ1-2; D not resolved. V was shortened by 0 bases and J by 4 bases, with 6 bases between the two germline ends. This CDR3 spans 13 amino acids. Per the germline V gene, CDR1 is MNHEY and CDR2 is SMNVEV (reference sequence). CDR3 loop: CASSLSHSYGYTF. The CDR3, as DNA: TGTGCCAGCAGTTTATCGCACAGCTATGGCTACACCTTC.

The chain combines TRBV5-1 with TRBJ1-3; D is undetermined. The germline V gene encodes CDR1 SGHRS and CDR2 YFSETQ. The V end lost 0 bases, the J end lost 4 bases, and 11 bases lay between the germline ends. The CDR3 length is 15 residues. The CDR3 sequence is CASSLDIGPGNTIYF. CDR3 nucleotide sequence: TGCGCCAGCAGCTTGGACATTGGGCCAGGAAACACCATATATTTT.

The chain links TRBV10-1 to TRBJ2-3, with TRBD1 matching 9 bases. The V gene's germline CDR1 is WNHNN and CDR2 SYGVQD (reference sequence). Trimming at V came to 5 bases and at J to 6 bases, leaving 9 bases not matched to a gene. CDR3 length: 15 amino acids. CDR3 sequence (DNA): TGCGCCAGCAGTCACTCCGGGACAGGGTCGGATACGCAGTATTTT. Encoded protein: CASSHSGTGSDTQYF.

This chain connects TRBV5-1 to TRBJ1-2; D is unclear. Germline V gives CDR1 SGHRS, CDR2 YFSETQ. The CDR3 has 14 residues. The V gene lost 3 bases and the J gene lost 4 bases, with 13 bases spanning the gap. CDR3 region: CASSSRAVGYGYTF. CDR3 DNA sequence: TGCGCCAGCAGCTCGCGGGCTGTAGGCTATGGCTACACCTTC.

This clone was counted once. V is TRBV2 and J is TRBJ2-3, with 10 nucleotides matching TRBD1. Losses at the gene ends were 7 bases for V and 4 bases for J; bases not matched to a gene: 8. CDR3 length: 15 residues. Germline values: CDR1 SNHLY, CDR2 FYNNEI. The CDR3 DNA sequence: TGTGCCAGCAAAAAGGACAGGGGGTATGCAGATACGCAGTATTTT. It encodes CASKKDRGYADTQYF.

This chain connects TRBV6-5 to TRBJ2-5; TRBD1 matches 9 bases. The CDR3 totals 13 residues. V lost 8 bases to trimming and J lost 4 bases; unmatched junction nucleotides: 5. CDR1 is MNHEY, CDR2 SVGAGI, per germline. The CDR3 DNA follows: TGTGCCAGCCGTACAGGGGGCTTAGAGACCCAGTACTTC. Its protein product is CASRTGGLETQYF.

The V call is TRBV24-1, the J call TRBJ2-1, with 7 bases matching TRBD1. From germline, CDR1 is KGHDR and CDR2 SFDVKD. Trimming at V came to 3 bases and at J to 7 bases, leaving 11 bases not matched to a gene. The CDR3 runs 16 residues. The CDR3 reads CATSDATGTAGNEQFF. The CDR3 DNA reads TGTGCCACCAGTGATGCTACCGGGACAGCAGGTAATGAGCAGTTCTTC.

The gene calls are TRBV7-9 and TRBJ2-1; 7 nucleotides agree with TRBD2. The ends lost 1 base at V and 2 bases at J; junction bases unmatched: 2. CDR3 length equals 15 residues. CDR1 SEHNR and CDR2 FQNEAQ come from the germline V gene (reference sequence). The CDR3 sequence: CASSLGRGTYNEQFF. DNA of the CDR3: TGTGCCAGCAGCTTAGGGCGGGGGACCTACAATGAGCAGTTCTTC.

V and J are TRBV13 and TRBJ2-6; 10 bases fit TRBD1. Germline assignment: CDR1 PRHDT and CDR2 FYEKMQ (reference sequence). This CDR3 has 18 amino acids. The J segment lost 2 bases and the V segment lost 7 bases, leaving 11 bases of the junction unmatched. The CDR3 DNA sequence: TGTGCCAGCAACTTGGGGGACAGGGGAATGACTGGGGCCAACGTCCTGACTTTC. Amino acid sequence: CASNLGDRGMTGANVLTF.

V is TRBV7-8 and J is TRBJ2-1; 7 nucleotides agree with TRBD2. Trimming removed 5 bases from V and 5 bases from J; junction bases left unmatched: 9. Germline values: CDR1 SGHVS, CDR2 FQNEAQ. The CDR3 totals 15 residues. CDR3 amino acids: CASSGQGLENNEQFF. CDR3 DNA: TGTGCCAGCAGCGGGCAAGGACTAGAAAACAATGAGCAGTTCTTC.

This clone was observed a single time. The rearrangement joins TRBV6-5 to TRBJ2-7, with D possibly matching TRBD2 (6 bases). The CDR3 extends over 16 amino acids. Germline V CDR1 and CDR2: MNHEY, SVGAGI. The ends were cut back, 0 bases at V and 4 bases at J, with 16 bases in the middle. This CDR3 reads CASSYSGGLGLYEQYF. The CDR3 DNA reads TGTGCCAGCAGTTACTCGGGGGGACTCGGTTTGTACGAGCAGTACTTC.

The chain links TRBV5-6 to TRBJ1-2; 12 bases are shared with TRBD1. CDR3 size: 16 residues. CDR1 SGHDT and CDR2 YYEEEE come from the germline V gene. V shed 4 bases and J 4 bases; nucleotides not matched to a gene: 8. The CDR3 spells CASSGGTGGFSYGYTF. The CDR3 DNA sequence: TGTGCCAGCAGCGGCGGGACAGGGGGCTTCAGCTATGGCTACACCTTC. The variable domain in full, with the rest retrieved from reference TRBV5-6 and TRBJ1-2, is DAGVTQSPTHLIKTRGQQVTLRCSPKSGHDTVSWYQQALGQGPQFIFQYYEEEERQRGNFPDRFSGHQFPNYSSELNVNALLLGDSALYLCASSGGTGGFSYGYTFGSGTRLTVV.

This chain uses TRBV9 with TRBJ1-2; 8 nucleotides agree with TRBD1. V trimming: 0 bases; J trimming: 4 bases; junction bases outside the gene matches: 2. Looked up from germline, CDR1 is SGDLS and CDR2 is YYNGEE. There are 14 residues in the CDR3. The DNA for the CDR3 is TGTGCCAGCAGCGTAGGGACAGGGTTCTATGGCTACACCTTC. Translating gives CASSVGTGFYGYTF.

Here the CDR3 reads CASSQVSKDEQYF. Here the CDR3 DNA reads TGTGCCAGCAGCCAAGTTTCTAAAGACGAGCAGTACTTC. The chain recombines TRBV4-2 with TRBJ2-7; D uncertain. V lost 1 base and J lost 5, with 9 bases in between. In germline, CDR1 is LGHNA, CDR2 YNFKEQ. The CDR3 covers 13 residues.

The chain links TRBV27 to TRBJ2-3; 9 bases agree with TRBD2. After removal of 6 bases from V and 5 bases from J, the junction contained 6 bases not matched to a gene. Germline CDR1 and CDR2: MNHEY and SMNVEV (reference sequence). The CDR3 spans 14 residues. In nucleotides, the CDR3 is TGTGCCAGCAGCTTAGCGGGAGTGAAAGATACGCAGTATTTT. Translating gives CASSLAGVKDTQYF.

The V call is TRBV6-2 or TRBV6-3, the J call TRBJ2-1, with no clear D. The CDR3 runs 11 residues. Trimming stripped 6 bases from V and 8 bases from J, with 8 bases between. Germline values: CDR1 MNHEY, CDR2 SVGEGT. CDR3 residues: CASSQHDEQFF. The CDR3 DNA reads TGTGCCAGCAGCCAGCATGATGAGCAGTTCTTC.

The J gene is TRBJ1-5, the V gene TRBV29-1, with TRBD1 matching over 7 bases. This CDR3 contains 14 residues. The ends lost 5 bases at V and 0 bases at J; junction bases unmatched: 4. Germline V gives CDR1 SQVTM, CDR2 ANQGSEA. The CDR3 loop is CSVRQGNSNQPQHF. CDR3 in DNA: TGCAGCGTTCGACAGGGAAATAGCAATCAGCCCCAGCATTTT.

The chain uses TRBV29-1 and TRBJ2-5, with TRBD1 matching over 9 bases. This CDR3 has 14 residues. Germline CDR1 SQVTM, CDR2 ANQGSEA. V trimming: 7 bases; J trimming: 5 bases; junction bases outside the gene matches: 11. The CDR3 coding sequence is TGCAGCGGCTCCCACCAGACAGGGGGGGAGACCCAGTACTTC. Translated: CSGSHQTGGETQYF.

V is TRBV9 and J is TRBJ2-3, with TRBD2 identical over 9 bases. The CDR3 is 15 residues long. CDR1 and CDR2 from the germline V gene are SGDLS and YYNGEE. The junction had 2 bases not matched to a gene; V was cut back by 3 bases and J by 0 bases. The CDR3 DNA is TGTGCCAGCAGCGAAAGCGGGAGGAGCACAGATACGCAGTATTTT. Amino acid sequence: CASSESGRSTDTQYF. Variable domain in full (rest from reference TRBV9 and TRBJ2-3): DSGVTQTPKHLITATGQRVTLRCSPRSGDLSVYWYQQSLDQGLQFLIQYYNGEERAKGNILERFSAQQFPDLHSELNLSSLELGDSALYFCASSESGRSTDTQYFGPGTRLTVL.

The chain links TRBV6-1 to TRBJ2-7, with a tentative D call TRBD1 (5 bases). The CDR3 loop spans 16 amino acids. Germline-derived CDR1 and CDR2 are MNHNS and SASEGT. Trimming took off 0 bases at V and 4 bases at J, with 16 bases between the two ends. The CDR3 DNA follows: TGTGCCAGCAGTGAAGCGCTTCCCAGGGCTGGATACGAGCAGTACTTC. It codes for CASSEALPRAGYEQYF.

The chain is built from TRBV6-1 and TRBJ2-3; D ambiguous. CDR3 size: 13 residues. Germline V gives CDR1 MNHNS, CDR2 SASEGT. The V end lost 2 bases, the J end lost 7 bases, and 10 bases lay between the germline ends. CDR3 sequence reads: CASSESGRNTQYF. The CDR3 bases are TGTGCCAGCAGTGAATCGGGTCGGAATACGCAGTATTTT.

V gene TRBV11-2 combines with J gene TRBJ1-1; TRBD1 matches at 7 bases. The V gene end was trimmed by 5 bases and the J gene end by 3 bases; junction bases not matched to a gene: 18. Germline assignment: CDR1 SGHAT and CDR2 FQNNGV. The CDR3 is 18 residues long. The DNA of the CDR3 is TGTGCCAGCAGCACCTCCGGGACAGACCGGGTTGGGTACACTGAAGCTTTCTTT. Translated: CASSTSGTDRVGYTEAFF.

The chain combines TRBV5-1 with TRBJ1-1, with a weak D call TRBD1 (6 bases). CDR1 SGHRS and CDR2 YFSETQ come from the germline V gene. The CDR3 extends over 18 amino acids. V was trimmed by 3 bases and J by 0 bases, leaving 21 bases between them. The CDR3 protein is CASSSPSQGRVMNTEAFF. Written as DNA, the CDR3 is TGCGCCAGCAGCTCGCCCTCACAGGGACGTGTGATGAACACTGAAGCTTTCTTT. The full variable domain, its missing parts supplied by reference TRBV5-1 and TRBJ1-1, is KAGVTQTPRYLIKTRGQQVTLSCSPISGHRSVSWYQQTPGQGLQFLFEYFSETQRNKGNFPGRFSGRQFSNSRSEMNVSTLELGDSALYLCASSSPSQGRVMNTEAFFGQGTRLTVV.

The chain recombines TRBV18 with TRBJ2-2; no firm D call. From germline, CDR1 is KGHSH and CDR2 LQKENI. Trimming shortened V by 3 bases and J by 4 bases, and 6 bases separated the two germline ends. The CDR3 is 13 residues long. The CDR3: CASSPPVTGELFF. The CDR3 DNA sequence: TGTGCCAGCTCACCCCCGGTCACCGGGGAGCTGTTTTTT.